The TCR beta chain described here comes from a study of regulatory T cells in long-lasting Graves disease. At the level of the study: The study counted Graves' disease as persistent given over 5 years of antithyroid drugs and positive TSH receptor antibodies.

Time point denoted: persistent/refractory GD, antithyroid drugs over 5 years with positive TRAb. The TCR library was made from RNA that had been extracted from PBMCs in TRIzol. The length of the CDR3 is 16 residues. From germline, CDR1 is SGHDT and CDR2 YYEEEE. Trimming cost V 3 bases and J 7 bases; bases outside gene matches: 7. Findings and limits, study-wide: Persistent patients shared more public clonotypes (around 2,500) than newly diagnosed patients (about 940).

This clonotype has only a few counts. Its target is not known. TCR beta libraries were built with iRepertoire HTBI primers and Arm-PCR of CDR3 regions. Via MiXCR, TCRdb re-called the multiplex PCR reads, giving one row per CDR3 protein. There are around 400,000 distinct CDR3 sequences in the sample; around a quarter occur only once, and roughly 28% lies in the top ten. V is TRBV5-6 and J is TRBJ2-2; TRBD2 matches 12 bases. Sequenced material: peripheral blood mononuclear cells (PBMCs), taken when the disease was refractory, from a patient treated with antithyroid drugs. This sequence originates from a female donor with Graves disease. This CDR3 reads CASSYGLAGLVGELFF. In DNA, the CDR3 is TGTGCCAGCAGCTACGGACTAGCGGGATTGGTCGGGGAGCTGTTTTTT.